These 30 T cell receptor beta chains were sequenced from one sample in a study of T cell responses to AZD1222 COVID-19 vaccine. Only in-frame clones appear in the TCRdb table, and some are missing; sequencing was by immunoSEQ multiplex PCR. Of more than 95,000 clones in the sample, more than 85% were seen once. The sample in question was peripheral blood, obtained on day 0 of AZD1222 vaccination. The receptors stem from an adult in good health.

The V call is TRBV7-2, the J call TRBJ2-7; 7 bases are a match to TRBD2. CDR1 and CDR2 (germline): SGHTA, FQGNSA. This CDR3 is built from 14 residues. The V segment lost 5 bases and the J segment 3 bases; nucleotides outside the gene matches: 7. The CDR3: CASSPTSRGYEQYF. CDR3 bases: TGTGCCAGCAGCCCGACTAGCAGAGGCTACGAGCAGTACTTC.

This chain links TRBV10-1 with TRBJ2-5; D remains unclear. Germline-derived CDR1 and CDR2 are WNHNN and SYGVQD (reference sequence). The CDR3 loop spans 13 amino acids. V lost 11 bases and J lost 5, with 18 bases in between. CDR3 coding DNA: TGCGCCCCCCACGAGCCCAGGTGGGAGACCCAGTACTTC. Translation: CAPHEPRWETQYF.

The genes are TRBV6-5 and TRBJ2-1; TRBD2 agrees at 8 bases. This CDR3 is 15 amino acids long. The V gene end was trimmed by 7 bases and the J gene end by 4 bases; junction bases not matched to a gene: 9. Per germline, CDR1 MNHEY and CDR2 SVGAGI. The CDR3 nucleotides read TGTGCCAGCATCGAGGCCAGCGGGAGTTACAATGAGCAGTTCTTC. It specifies CASIEASGSYNEQFF.

The sample holds one count of this clone. The rearrangement uses TRBV28 and TRBJ1-3; D remains ambiguous. The CDR3 length is 17 residues. Germline V gene sequence: CDR1 MDHEN, CDR2 SYDVKM. Between the trimmed V and J ends, which lost 7 bases and 0 bases, there was a span of 19 bases. CDR3 in amino acids: CASTHYASKGSGNTIYF. The CDR3 DNA is TGTGCCAGCACCCATTATGCGTCCAAGGGCTCTGGAAACACCATATATTTT.

The V gene is TRBV5-1, the J gene TRBJ2-3; no clear D gene. The CDR3 has 12 residues. Germline V gives CDR1 SGHRS, CDR2 YFSETQ. Trimming took off 2 bases at V and 12 bases at J, with 13 bases between the two ends. CDR3 region: CASSFQADLQYF. For the CDR3, the DNA is TGCGCCAGCAGCTTTCAGGCAGACCTACAGTATTTT. The full variable domain, in which reference TRBV5-1 and TRBJ2-3 provide the parts outside the CDR3, is KAGVTQTPRYLIKTRGQQVTLSCSPISGHRSVSWYQQTPGQGLQFLFEYFSETQRNKGNFPGRFSGRQFSNSRSEMNVSTLELGDSALYLCASSFQADLQYFGPGTRLTVL.

This rearrangement joins TRBV27 to TRBJ2-7, with 9 bases lining up with TRBD2. CDR3 length equals 15 residues. With 8 bases clipped from V and 2 bases from J, the junction kept 10 bases outside the gene matches. Germline-derived CDR1 and CDR2 are MNHEY and SMNVEV (reference sequence). The CDR3 sequence is CASRRGSGGPYEQYF. The CDR3, as DNA: TGTGCCAGCCGGCGAGGTAGCGGGGGACCCTACGAGCAGTACTTC.

This chain connects TRBV29-1 to TRBJ1-4, with 10 bases fitting TRBD1. The CDR3 totals 14 residues. V trimming: 6 bases; J trimming: 4 bases; junction bases outside the gene matches: 5. Germline loops: CDR1 SQVTM, CDR2 ANQGSEA. The chain's CDR3 is CSVIRTGGNEKLFF. CDR3 DNA sequence: TGCAGCGTCATCAGGACAGGGGGTAATGAAAAACTGTTTTTT.

The V call is TRBV19, the J call TRBJ2-1; D may match TRBD1 or TRBD2 (5 bases each). Germline V gene lookup returns CDR1 LNHDA and CDR2 SQIVND (reference sequence). The V and J ends lost 7 bases and 3 bases respectively, with 16 bases between them. This CDR3 has 15 amino acids. DNA for the CDR3: TGTGCCAGTACCTCGTCAGGGACCAACTACAATGAGCAGTTCTTC. This gives the protein CASTSSGTNYNEQFF.

CDR3 in DNA: TGTGCCAGCAGTCTCTCCGGGACAGGTCCCCGGGGGACCCAGTACTTC. Translation: CASSLSGTGPRGTQYF. The chain carries TRBV28 and TRBJ2-5; 8 nucleotides agree with TRBD1. The length of the CDR3 is 16 residues. Trimming took 5 bases from V and 7 from J; bases not matched to a gene: 15. Germline V gene data show CDR1 as MDHEN and CDR2 as SYDVKM.

Only a few counts were recorded for this clone. The chain has TRBV14 and TRBJ1-2; D unresolved. The V gene lost 0 bases and the J gene lost 0 bases, with 11 bases spanning the gap. Germline V gene sequence: CDR1 SGHDN, CDR2 FVKESK. The CDR3 sequence is 16 residues long. CDR3 in amino acids: CASSQDSAAPNYGYTF. The CDR3 coding sequence is TGTGCCAGCAGCCAAGATTCGGCAGCCCCTAACTATGGCTACACCTTC. The full variable domain, its missing parts supplied by reference TRBV14 and TRBJ1-2, is EAGVTQFPSHSVIEKGQTVTLRCDPISGHDNLYWYRRVMGKEIKFLLHFVKESKQDESGMPNNRFLAERTGGTYSTLKVQPAELEDSGVYFCASSQDSAAPNYGYTFGSGTRLTVV.

The V gene is TRBV10-3, the J gene TRBJ1-5; the match to TRBD1 covers 11 bases. Germline V gene sequence: CDR1 ENHRY, CDR2 SYGVKD. CDR3 length: 13 amino acids. V lost 4 bases, J lost 7 bases, and 0 bases stayed unmatched. The CDR3 DNA reads TGTGCCATCAGTGGGGACAGGGGGCAGCCCCAGCATTTT. Translated, it gives CAISGDRGQPQHF.

The genes are TRBV5-5 and TRBJ2-3, with unresolved D. CDR1 is SGHKS and CDR2 is YYEKEE in the germline V gene (reference sequence). CDR3 length: 11 amino acids. V was pared by 5 bases and J by 2 bases, with 3 bases between. As DNA, the CDR3 is TGTGCCAGCAGTGACACAGATACGCAGTATTTT. This gives the protein CASSDTDTQYF.

The chain has TRBV5-1 and TRBJ2-5; D gene uncertain. With 1 base removed from V and 3 bases from J, the gap between germline ends came to 10 bases. The CDR3 covers 14 residues. Germline V gene lookup returns CDR1 SGHRS and CDR2 YFSETQ. CDR3 in DNA: TGCGCCAGCAGCTTGCTAGGCCATGAAGAGACCCAGTACTTC. Translating it yields CASSLLGHEETQYF.

This rearrangement joins TRBV7-9 to TRBJ1-6; 7 bases are a match to TRBD1. The germline CDR1 and CDR2 sequences are SEHNR and FQNEAQ (reference sequence). There are 14 residues in the CDR3. V lost 1 base to trimming and J lost 12 bases; unmatched junction nucleotides: 6. The CDR3 region is CASSLVDRAGPLHF. The CDR3 DNA reads TGTGCCAGCAGCTTAGTTGACAGGGCCGGACCCCTCCACTTT.

This clone occurred once. V gene TRBV28 combines with J gene TRBJ1-2; the match to TRBD1 covers 7 bases. This CDR3 contains 12 residues. V shed 6 bases, J shed 8 bases, and the junction held 6 bases outside the gene matches. In germline, CDR1 is MDHEN, CDR2 SYDVKM. As DNA, the CDR3 is TGTGCCAGCAGCCCGCCGGGACAGGGCTACACCTTC. This translates into CASSPPGQGYTF.

The CDR3 coding sequence is TGTGCCAGCAGTGATTATGCGGGAGGGCCGACAGATACGCAGTATTTT. Translation: CASSDYAGGPTDTQYF. The chain recombines TRBV2 with TRBJ2-3; the match to TRBD2 covers 9 bases. There are 16 residues in the CDR3. The germline CDR1 and CDR2 sequences are SNHLY and FYNNEI. V was clipped by 3 bases and J by 3 bases; unmatched bases: 7.

A few counts support this clone. This chain joins TRBV9 and TRBJ1-1, with TRBD1 as a possible D gene (5 bases). V lost 4 bases and J lost 10, with 14 bases in between. Per the germline V gene, CDR1 is SGDLS and CDR2 is YYNGEE. The CDR3 runs 12 residues. The CDR3 nucleotides read TGTGCCAGCAGCAGGGACGTGGGGGTAGCTTTCTTT. Translation gives CASSRDVGVAFF.

The chain uses TRBV5-5 and TRBJ2-3; D gene unclear. The V gene's germline CDR1 is SGHKS and CDR2 YYEKEE (reference sequence). Between the trimmed V and J ends, which lost 1 base and 3 bases, there was a span of 12 bases. The CDR3 runs 15 residues. CDR3 bases: TGTGCCAGCAGCTTGTTATTTGCGGATACAGATACGCAGTATTTT. As protein: CASSLLFADTDTQYF.

The chain uses TRBV27 and TRBJ2-2; TRBD2 aligns across 16 bases. Germline lookup yields CDR1 MNHEY and CDR2 SMNVEV (reference sequence). CDR3 length: 20 amino acids. V was clipped by 0 bases and J by 6 bases; unmatched bases: 10. The CDR3 spells CASSLSSFPGTSGRAGELFF. The CDR3 nucleotides are TGTGCCAGCAGTTTATCATCGTTCCCCGGGACTAGCGGGAGGGCCGGGGAGCTGTTTTTT.

Concerning this clone itself: A junction end diverges from the germline sequence, so it may reflect a read error. The chain uses TRBV28 and TRBJ2-7; 13 positions agree with TRBD2. CDR1 is MDHEN, CDR2 SYDVKM, per germline. The CDR3 length is 16 residues. CDR3 nucleotides: TGTGCCAGCAGTTTCTTTCGGACTAGCGGGAGAGGTACCGCCGACTTC. Translated, it gives CASSFFRTSGRGTADF.

The CDR3: CASRKQGSTEAFF. The CDR3 DNA follows: TGTGCCAGCAGAAAACAGGGGAGCACTGAAGCTTTCTTT. The chain recombines TRBV2 with TRBJ1-1, with TRBD1 identical over 7 bases. This CDR3 region has 13 residues. Germline CDR1 and CDR2: SNHLY and FYNNEI. The ends lost 6 bases at V and 4 bases at J; junction bases unmatched: 5. The full variable domain, its missing parts supplied by reference TRBV2 and TRBJ1-1, is EPEVTQTPSHQVTQMGQEVILRCVPISNHLYFYWYRQILGQKVEFLVSFYNNEISEKSEIFDDQFSVERPDGSNFTLKIRSTKLEDSAMYFCASRKQGSTEAFFGQGTRLTVV.

The V gene is TRBV27, the J gene TRBJ2-7, with TRBD2 as a possible D gene (6 bases). Germline-derived CDR1 and CDR2 are MNHEY and SMNVEV (reference sequence). The CDR3 covers 15 residues. V shed 5 bases and J shed 4 bases, with 18 bases lying between them. CDR3 in amino acids: CASSQTPGLRYEQYF. For the CDR3, the DNA is TGTGCCAGCAGTCAAACCCCGGGACTCCGTTACGAGCAGTACTTC.

The gene calls are TRBV15 and TRBJ1-5; unclear D gene. In germline, CDR1 is LNHNV, CDR2 YYDKDF (reference sequence). The CDR3 runs 15 residues. Trimming pared 5 bases from V and 2 bases from J, leaving 13 bases between. Written as DNA, the CDR3 is TGTGCCACCAGCGTAGTTCCAGAGGGCAATCAGCCCCAGCATTTT. It translates to CATSVVPEGNQPQHF.

The rearrangement joins TRBV5-4 to TRBJ1-3; D not resolved. Trimming took off 0 bases at V and 4 bases at J, with 14 bases between the two ends. The CDR3 loop spans 16 amino acids. CDR1 and CDR2 (germline): SGHNT, YYREEE (reference sequence). As DNA, the CDR3 is TGTGCCAGCAGCTTGGCCCCGGGGTTGACAGGAAACACCATATATTTT. Its translation is CASSLAPGLTGNTIYF.

CDR3 in DNA: TGTGCCAGCAGCTCCGTGGGTGGCAATCAGCCCCAGCATTTT. Translation gives CASSSVGGNQPQHF. This chain uses TRBV27 with TRBJ1-5; D uncertain. The V end lost 6 bases, the J end lost 2 bases, and 11 bases lay between the germline ends. This CDR3 comprises 14 residues. Germline assignment: CDR1 MNHEY and CDR2 SMNVEV (reference sequence).

This clone was counted between two and nine times. This chain connects TRBV5-1 to TRBJ1-1; 8 bases fit TRBD1. Trimming at V came to 6 bases and at J to 1 base, leaving 8 bases not matched to a gene. This CDR3 is built from 15 residues. Germline assignment: CDR1 SGHRS and CDR2 YFSETQ. The CDR3 sequence is CASTPGQDRNTEAFF. The DNA for the CDR3 is TGCGCCAGCACCCCGGGACAGGATCGGAACACTGAAGCTTTCTTT. The variable domain in full, completed from reference TRBV5-1 and TRBJ1-1, reads KAGVTQTPRYLIKTRGQQVTLSCSPISGHRSVSWYQQTPGQGLQFLFEYFSETQRNKGNFPGRFSGRQFSNSRSEMNVSTLELGDSALYLCASTPGQDRNTEAFFGQGTRLTVV.

The rearrangement joins TRBV19 to TRBJ2-2; D not resolved. Looked up from germline, CDR1 is LNHDA and CDR2 is SQIVND (reference sequence). This CDR3 is built from 11 residues. V was pared by 3 bases and J by 5 bases, with 1 base between. CDR3 residues: CASSITGELFF. DNA of the CDR3: TGTGCCAGTAGTATTACCGGGGAGCTGTTTTTT.

The CDR3 sequence is CASIERAAPGNTIYF. The CDR3 nucleotides are TGTGCCAGCATCGAGAGGGCAGCCCCTGGAAACACCATATATTTT. The genes are TRBV7-9 and TRBJ1-3; D remains ambiguous. Germline CDR1 and CDR2: SEHNR and FQNEAQ (reference sequence). The CDR3 consists of 15 residues. V lost 7 bases and J lost 2, with 15 bases in between. Full variable domain (missing parts from reference TRBV7-9 and TRBJ1-3): DTGVSQNPRHKITKRGQNVTFRCDPISEHNRLYWYRQTLGQGPEFLTYFQNEAQLEKSRLLSDRFSAERPKGSFSTLEIQRTEQGDSAMYLCASIERAAPGNTIYFGEGSWLTVV.

The chain recombines TRBV6-4 with TRBJ2-2; 8 bases fit TRBD1. Trimming at V came to 2 bases and at J to 5 bases, leaving 25 bases not matched to a gene. Per the germline V gene, CDR1 is MRHNA and CDR2 is SNTAGT. The CDR3 has 22 amino acids. The CDR3 DNA is TGTGCCAGCAGTGACCAGGGGGCGACCGGCCCCCGGAGAATTTGGTCGACCGGGGAGCTGTTTTTT. Translating gives CASSDQGATGPRRIWSTGELFF.

In its sample, this clone was seen once. This chain uses TRBV15 with TRBJ1-1; D perhaps matches TRBD1 (6 bases). The CDR3 has 15 amino acids. The germline V and J ends were trimmed by 4 bases and 2 bases, with 14 bases remaining between them. Germline V gene sequence: CDR1 LNHNV, CDR2 YYDKDF (reference sequence). CDR3 DNA sequence: TGTGCCACCAGCAACCCGGGACACTTCAACACTGAAGCTTTCTTT. It specifies CATSNPGHFNTEAFF.